This TCR beta chain was documented in a study of T cells after yellow fever vaccination. Across the whole study: Where fractions had low cell numbers, libraries were prepared from them with the SMART-Seq v4 Ultra Low Input RNA kit. Findings and limits, study-wide: A weaker but faster secondary response was observed, peaking on day 5 versus 15. There was a small share of clonotypes that showed up in both the CD4 and CD8 compartments. After the booster, approximately 96% of CD4 and just over 85% of CD8 primary-response clones were re-detected.

The CDR3 runs to 16 residues. Trimming took 5 bases from V and 2 from J; bases not matched to a gene: 6. Each CDR3 protein is one row after TCRdb ran MiXCR on the 5' RACE reads. The table shows about 50,000 distinct CDR3 sequences, with approximately 7.7% occurring only once. This clonotype occurred many times. Its antigen is unknown. The genes are TRBV12-3 or TRBV12-4 and TRBJ2-3, with 11 bases identical to TRBD2. The clonotype originates from a man aged 18 to 29 who received the YFV17D yellow fever vaccine. The material sequenced was CD8+ T cells sorted from PBMCs, taken on the day of the first yellow fever vaccination. CDR3 sequence: CASSRGLAGITDTQYF. The CDR3 coding sequence is TGTGCCAGCAGTAGAGGACTAGCGGGTATCACAGATACGCAGTATTTT.